The rows below give T cell receptor beta chains drawn from one sample of a study of cytomegalovirus exposure and HLA in healthy donors. Sequencing used immunoSEQ multiplex PCR; TCRdb keeps in-frame clones, though not all of them. This table has 80,000 or so clones, roughly 95% appearing once. Sequenced input: PBMCs. These receptor sequences come from a young woman in good health and CMV-seronegative. Both conserved end residues are part of each CDR3. Each record gives: V gene, D gene, clone size, J gene, CDR3 DNA, CDR3 protein. A D gene is named only where the DNA matches it firmly. Expanded clones get a size class; other rows say once, few or many, or leave the size out.

V: TRBV4-3; D: TRBD1; size: -; J: TRBJ1-2; DNA: TGCGCCAGCAGCCAAGTCGACAGGGAGTATGGCTACACCTTC; CDR3: CASSQVDREYGYTF
V: TRBV10-1; D: TRBD2; size: -; J: TRBJ2-1; DNA: TGCGTCAGCAGTGAAGGGGCTAGCGGGAGCAATGAGCAGTTCTTC; CDR3: CVSSEGASGSNEQFF
V: TRBV6-1; D: TRBD1; size: -; J: TRBJ1-1; DNA: TGTGCCAGCAGGGACAGGGGGCTACTGACTTTCTTT; CDR3: CASRDRGLLTFF
V: TRBV4-3; D: -; size: -; J: TRBJ2-3; DNA: TGCGCCAGCAGCCAGGCCCCGACTACCCTGAACACAGATACGCAGTATTTT; CDR3: CASSQAPTTLNTDTQYF
V: TRBV28; D: TRBD1; size: once; J: TRBJ1-5; DNA: TGTGCCAGCAGTTTTGCAGGGGGCCCTCAGCCCCAGCATTTT; CDR3: CASSFAGGPQPQHF
V: TRBV19; D: TRBD1; size: -; J: TRBJ2-7; DNA: TGTGCCAGTAGTATAACGGGGACAGGTAATTACGAGCAGTACTTC; CDR3: CASSITGTGNYEQYF
V: TRBV6-6; D: TRBD2; size: -; J: TRBJ2-1; DNA: TGTGCCAGCAGCCCAGGCCGGGCGGGGGGGCGGAATGAGCAGTTCTTC; CDR3: CASSPGRAGGRNEQFF
V: TRBV5-1; D: -; size: -; J: TRBJ2-7; DNA: TGCGCCAGCAGCTTGCAGGGGCCCCTCTACGAGCAGTACTTC; CDR3: CASSLQGPLYEQYF
V: TRBV7-2; D: TRBD2; size: -; J: TRBJ2-7; DNA: TGTGCCAGCCGGGAGGGTGGTACCTACGAGCAGTACTTC; CDR3: CASREGGTYEQYF
V: TRBV7-2; D: -; size: -; J: TRBJ1-2; DNA: TGTGCCAGCAGCTTAGTGCAGGGTAGCTATGGCTACACCTTC; CDR3: CASSLVQGSYGYTF
V: TRBV2; D: -; size: -; J: TRBJ2-7; DNA: TGTGCCAGCATGAAGGGGGGGACCTACGAGCAGTACTTC; CDR3: CASMKGGTYEQYF
V: TRBV5-5; D: -; size: -; J: TRBJ2-5; DNA: TGTGCCAGCAGCGAGGGATGGTACCAAGAGACCCAGTACTTC; CDR3: CASSEGWYQETQYF
V: TRBV2; D: -; size: -; J: TRBJ2-1; DNA: TGTGCCAGCAGTGAGATGGAGGGGGCGGTATTCAATGAGCAGTTCTTC; CDR3: CASSEMEGAVFNEQFF
V: TRBV11-2; D: TRBD1; size: -; J: TRBJ1-5; DNA: TGTGCCAGCAGCCCCACAGGGGGCAATCAGCCCCAGCATTTT; CDR3: CASSPTGGNQPQHF
V: TRBV15; D: -; size: -; J: TRBJ1-3; DNA: TGTGCCACCAGCAGAGGTGCCCCGGAGAACTCTGGAAACACCATATATTTT; CDR3: CATSRGAPENSGNTIYF
V: TRBV7-2; D: TRBD1; size: -; J: TRBJ2-7; DNA: TGTGCCAGCAGCTTCGACAGGGCCTACGAGCAGTACTTC; CDR3: CASSFDRAYEQYF
V: TRBV5-1; D: -; size: -; J: TRBJ1-2; DNA: TGCGCCAGCAGCTCCGGGACACCGTCTCATGGCTACACCTTC; CDR3: CASSSGTPSHGYTF
V: TRBV28; D: TRBD1; size: -; J: TRBJ1-2; DNA: TGTGCCAGCATTACAGGGGGGAACTATGGCTACACCTTC; CDR3: CASITGGNYGYTF
V: TRBV5-1; D: -; size: -; J: TRBJ1-6; DNA: TGCGCCAGCAGCTTACTTCCTAGGGGAAATTCACCCCTCCACTTT; CDR3: CASSLLPRGNSPLHF
V: TRBV6-5; D: TRBD1; size: -; J: TRBJ2-2; DNA: TGTGCCAGCAGTTACGGACAGGCTACCACCGGGGAGCTGTTTTTT; CDR3: CASSYGQATTGELFF
V: TRBV7-9; D: -; size: once; J: TRBJ1-3; DNA: TGTGCCAGCAGCCCCAGAGGGGGAGCTGGAAACACCATATATTTT; CDR3: CASSPRGGAGNTIYF
V: TRBV11-3; D: TRBD2; size: -; J: TRBJ2-1; DNA: TGTGCCAGCAGCCTACGGACTAGCACGGTGTCCTACAATGAGCAGTTCTTC; CDR3: CASSLRTSTVSYNEQFF
V: TRBV7-2; D: TRBD2; size: -; J: TRBJ2-1; DNA: TGTGCCAGCAGCCCAGTAGCGGGCTCCTACAATGAGCAGTTCTTC; CDR3: CASSPVAGSYNEQFF
V: TRBV27; D: -; size: -; J: TRBJ1-1; DNA: TGTGCCAGCAGTCCCGAGACTCGGAACACTGAAGCTTTCTTT; CDR3: CASSPETRNTEAFF
V: TRBV27; D: TRBD1; size: once; J: TRBJ2-6; DNA: TGTGCCAGCAGTTTAGACAGGGCCCACTCTGGGGCCAACGTCCTGACTTTC; CDR3: CASSLDRAHSGANVLTF
V: TRBV11-2; D: -; size: -; J: TRBJ2-7; DNA: TGTGCCAGCAGCTTGGGACACTCCTACGAGCAGTACTTC; CDR3: CASSLGHSYEQYF
V: TRBV11-2; D: -; size: -; J: TRBJ2-7; DNA: TGTGCCAGCAGCGTTCCGGGACACCTCTACGAGCAGTACTTC; CDR3: CASSVPGHLYEQYF